This T cell receptor (beta chain) derives from a study of control samples from healthy donors and cancer patients. This CDR3 comprises 11 residues. V was clipped by 7 bases and J by 8 bases, with 11 bases between them. Clones were sequenced by immunoSEQ multiplex PCR, and TCRdb holds only the in-frame ones, with some missing. Of 40,000 to 50,000 clones in the sample, approximately 94% were seen once. The clonotype comes from a man between 60 and 75 years old in good health. Input material: blood. This rearrangement joins TRBV12-3 or TRBV12-4 to TRBJ1-1; D unresolved. The chain's CDR3 is CASNREGEAFF. As DNA, the CDR3 is TGTGCCAGCAATCGGGAGGGCGAAGCTTTCTTT.